Reported below is one TCR beta chain. The data originate from a study of control samples from healthy donors and cancer patients. V lost 0 bases and J 1 base, leaving 10 bases between the germline ends. CDR1 and CDR2 from the germline V gene are LGHDT and YNNKEL (reference sequence). This CDR3 region has 15 residues. Clones were sequenced by immunoSEQ multiplex PCR, and TCRdb holds only the in-frame ones, with some missing. The table includes 89,000 or so clones, approximately 87% detected once. Source material: blood. The receptor's source is a middle-aged man in good health. V is TRBV3-1 (or the pseudogene TRBV3-2) and J is TRBJ2-7; perhaps TRBD2 as D (5 bases). CDR3 nucleotide sequence: TGTGCCAGCAGCCAAGAAGCACTAGAGTCCTACGAGCAGTACGTC. This gives the protein CASSQEALESYEQYV.